The 22 T cell receptor beta chains below come from one sample, sequenced in a study of metastatic and nonmetastatic thyroid tumors. TCRdb reprocessed the PCR reads using MiXCR. Of 17,000 or so clones listed, 25% are singletons. Before thyroid surgery, none of the patients had received any treatment. The specimen sequenced was adjacent normal tissue. The source of these receptors is a female donor with papillary thyroid cancer or a benign thyroid nodule (not recorded which). Some clones in this sample may be carry-over from other donors' samples.

This clone was picked up a small number of times. This chain connects TRBV25-1 to TRBJ1-4; 9 bases line up with TRBD1. The CDR3 sequence is 15 residues long. Germline lookup yields CDR1 MGHDK and CDR2 SYGVNS. After removal of 1 base from V and 7 bases from J, the junction contained 4 bases not matched to a gene. The CDR3 DNA sequence: TGTGCCAGCAGTGAATGGGGACAGGGAGGTGAAAAACTGTTTTTT. Its translation is CASSEWGQGGEKLFF.

A single count supports this clone. This sequence joins TRBV9 and TRBJ2-7, with 10 bases fitting TRBD1. The V segment lost 0 bases and the J segment 5 bases; nucleotides outside the gene matches: 8. The CDR3 has 16 residues. Germline V gene data show CDR1 as SGDLS and CDR2 as YYNGEE. In DNA form, the CDR3 reads TGTGCCAGCAGCGTAGGTCTTCGGGACAGGGGACACGAGCAGTACTTC. It encodes CASSVGLRDRGHEQYF.

This chain uses TRBV30 with TRBJ1-2, with a tentative D call TRBD1 (5 bases). V dropped 6 bases and J dropped 0 bases, with 14 bases sitting between them. Germline loops: CDR1 GTSNPN, CDR2 SVGIG (reference sequence). CDR3 size: 14 residues. CDR3 sequence: CACQGRGSNYGYTF. CDR3 in DNA: TGTGCCTGCCAAGGGAGGGGATCTAACTATGGCTACACCTTC.

Judged by abundance, this clone is large (0.1 to 1%). V is TRBV7-6 and J is TRBJ2-3; D may be TRBD1 (5 bases). CDR1 and CDR2 (germline): SGHVS, FNYEAQ. Trimming pared 5 bases from V and 5 bases from J, leaving 5 bases between. The CDR3 is 11 residues long. This CDR3 is CASSQGDTQYF. The CDR3 coding sequence is TGTGCCAGCAGCCAGGGAGATACGCAGTATTTT.

This clone was recorded a few times. CDR3 nucleotide sequence: TGCGCCAGCAGTACCGACAGAAACTATGGCTACACCTTC. It codes for CASSTDRNYGYTF. This rearrangement joins TRBV10-1 to TRBJ1-2; D possibly corresponds to TRBD1 (5 bases). The V end was cut by 5 bases, the J end by 2 bases, with 9 bases between. The CDR3 is made up of 13 amino acids. Germline CDR1 WNHNN, CDR2 SYGVQD (reference sequence).

This clone is medium-sized in the sample. The chain is built from TRBV13 and TRBJ1-5, with 8 bases that match TRBD1. This CDR3 contains 19 residues. The V and J ends lost 5 bases and 6 bases, in that order; junction bases with no gene match: 21. Germline CDR1 and CDR2: PRHDT and FYEKMQ (reference sequence). The CDR3, as DNA: TGTGCCAGCAGCCCCCCCACGGGACAGGCTGGCGGAGTGGGTCAGCCCCAGCATTTT. Translating gives CASSPPTGQAGGVGQPQHF.

About this clone: The CDR3 does not end in the conserved phenylalanine or tryptophan, so this is likely a read error. The V call is TRBV7-3, the J call TRBJ2-3, with D possibly TRBD1 on 5 matching bases. Gene TRBJ1-5 matches the end of the DNA better, so the J call may be wrong. This CDR3 comprises 15 residues. CDR1 is SGHTA, CDR2 FQGTGA, per germline. Here the CDR3 DNA reads TGTGCCAGCAGCTTGACAGTGGTTCCCACAGATACGCAGCATCTT. Translation: CASSLTVVPTDTQHL.

Remarks on this clone: One junction end does not reproduce the germline sequence, and a read error may be involved. The chain recombines TRBV6-1 with TRBJ2-1; 8 bases are shared with TRBD2. Germline V gene data show CDR1 as MNHNS and CDR2 as SASEGT. The CDR3 runs 11 residues. The CDR3 reads CASSAGGEQFF. In DNA form, the CDR3 reads TGCGCCAGCAGTGCGGGGGGTGAGCAGTTCTTC.

This clone was observed a few times. The rearrangement joins TRBV12-3 or TRBV12-4 to TRBJ2-7, with no clear D. V gave up 2 bases and J gave up 7 bases, with 18 bases separating them. The CDR3 is made up of 15 amino acids. The CDR3 DNA is TGTGCCAGCAGTTTATCCTCCGAAGGGTCTTGGGAGCAGTACTTC. Translating it yields CASSLSSEGSWEQYF.

CDR3 protein: CASSIRQGAYQPQHF. Here the CDR3 DNA reads TGTGCCAGTAGTATACGGCAGGGGGCATATCAGCCCCAGCATTTT. The V call is TRBV19, the J call TRBJ1-5; 8 positions match TRBD1. V shed 2 bases and J 5 bases; nucleotides not matched to a gene: 5. Germline CDR1 and CDR2: LNHDA and SQIVND (reference sequence). The CDR3 covers 15 residues.

As regards this clone: At one boundary the junction diverges from the germline segment, which might be a read error. Other nucleotide sequences from this sample produce the same CDR3. The V call is TRBV27, the J call TRBJ2-5, with 12 bases that match TRBD2. This CDR3 region has 17 residues. In germline, CDR1 is MNHEY, CDR2 SMNVEV (reference sequence). CDR3 nucleotides: TGCGCCAGCAGTTTCCCGACTAGCGGGGGAAGGGAAGAGACCCAGTACTTC. Its protein is CASSFPTSGGREETQYF.

The chain links TRBV9 to TRBJ2-6, with a tentative D call TRBD1 (6 bases). The CDR3 extends over 15 amino acids. Germline V gene lookup returns CDR1 SGDLS and CDR2 YYNGEE. The V gene lost 3 bases and the J gene lost 3 bases, with 10 bases spanning the gap. The CDR3 sequence is CASSAGTLGANVLTF. The CDR3 DNA is TGTGCCAGCAGCGCGGGGACACTTGGGGCCAACGTCCTGACTTTC.

This clone was seen only a few times. The chain recombines TRBV28 with TRBJ2-7; D is tentatively TRBD1 or TRBD2 (5 bases each). The CDR3 spans 14 residues. Germline V gene sequence: CDR1 MDHEN, CDR2 SYDVKM. Trimming cost V 3 bases and J 3 bases, with 12 bases left between them. The DNA of the CDR3 is TGTGCCAGCAGTTTTGAGGGGTTCGGCTACGAGCAGTACTTC. Amino acid sequence: CASSFEGFGYEQYF.

The chain recombines TRBV6-2 or TRBV6-3 with TRBJ2-5; TRBD2 is a possible D gene (7 bases). Germline CDR1 and CDR2: MNHEY and SVGEGT. CDR3 length: 14 residues. V shed 8 bases and J shed 5 bases, with 18 bases lying between them. The CDR3 coding sequence is TGTGCCAGCGGTATAGGGGGGGCGAAGGAGACCCAGTACTTC. Translated: CASGIGGAKETQYF.

The chain has TRBV5-1 and TRBJ2-2, with TRBD2 matching 9 bases. The CDR3 sequence is 16 residues long. V lost 4 bases and J lost 3; bases outside the gene matches: 7. Germline assignment: CDR1 SGHRS and CDR2 YFSETQ. As DNA, the CDR3 is TGCGCCAGCAGCCTTAATCTAGCGGGGTACACCGGGGAGCTGTTTTTT. This gives the protein CASSLNLAGYTGELFF.

The CDR3 DNA follows: TGTGCCAGCAGTTCCGACATTGACTCGCCCCAGCATTTT. This codes for CASSSDIDSPQHF. The V call is TRBV7-3, the J call TRBJ1-5; D remains unclear. Germline-derived CDR1 and CDR2 are SGHTA and FQGTGA. The CDR3 loop spans 13 amino acids. Trimming left V 6 bases short and J 9 bases short, with 15 bases between. The full variable domain, its missing parts supplied by reference TRBV7-3 and TRBJ1-5, is GAGVSQTPSNKVTEKGKYVELRCDPISGHTALYWYRQSLGQGPEFLIYFQGTGAADDSGLPNDRFFAVRPEGSVSTLKIQRTERGDSAVYLCASSSDIDSPQHFGDGTRLSIL.

Details on this clone: Other DNA sequences in the same sample also yield this CDR3. The CDR3 region has the DNA TGTGCCAGCAGTGCCCCGGGACAGGGGGGATTTGGCTACACCTTC. It specifies CASSAPGQGGFGYTF. The chain links TRBV6-2 or TRBV6-3 to TRBJ1-2; 11 nucleotides match TRBD1. Trimming removed 5 bases from V and 7 bases from J; junction bases left unmatched: 9. Germline V lookup: CDR1 MNHEY, CDR2 SVGEGT. The CDR3 extends over 15 amino acids.

This clone is deemed medium-sized. This sequence joins TRBV2 and TRBJ1-1; 7 positions agree with TRBD1. V lost 1 base and J lost 1; bases outside the gene matches: 6. Germline CDR1 SNHLY, CDR2 FYNNEI. The CDR3 is made up of 16 amino acids. CDR3 DNA sequence: TGTGCCAGCAGTGAAGGAGGAGGGGGCGCGAACACTGAAGCTTTCTTT. Protein: CASSEGGGGANTEAFF.

The V call is TRBV20-1, the J call TRBJ2-7; D not resolved. The CDR3 length is 11 residues. Germline assignment: CDR1 DFQATT and CDR2 SNEGSKA (reference sequence). Between the trimmed V and J ends, which lost 0 bases and 3 bases, there was a span of 3 bases. The CDR3 bases are TGCAGTGCTAGAGAGGGCTACGAGCAGTACTTC. This translates into CSAREGYEQYF.

This rearrangement joins TRBV30 to TRBJ2-7; the D call may be TRBD1 or TRBD2 (5 bases each). CDR1 is GTSNPN and CDR2 is SVGIG in the germline V gene (reference sequence). The CDR3 totals 14 residues. Trimming cost V 3 bases and J 4 bases, with 16 bases left between them. CDR3 residues: CAWRSSPGTYEQYF. CDR3 bases: TGTGCCTGGAGGAGCAGTCCAGGGACGTACGAGCAGTACTTC.

This chain connects TRBV5-6 to TRBJ2-7; D may match TRBD1 or TRBD2 (5 bases each). This CDR3 has 15 amino acids. Trimming took off 1 base at V and 0 bases at J, with 11 bases between the two ends. CDR1 is SGHDT, CDR2 YYEEEE, per germline. The CDR3 reads CASSLLGEFSYEQYF. As DNA, the CDR3 is TGTGCCAGCAGCTTGTTAGGGGAGTTCTCCTACGAGCAGTACTTC.

The chain employs TRBV2 and TRBJ2-7; D gene unclear. This CDR3 spans 13 amino acids. Germline CDR1 and CDR2: SNHLY and FYNNEI. The ends were cut back, 6 bases at V and 0 bases at J, with 9 bases in the middle. The CDR3 DNA reads as TGTGCCAGCAGCGTGCGGAACTCCTACGAGCAGTACTTC. This codes for CASSVRNSYEQYF.